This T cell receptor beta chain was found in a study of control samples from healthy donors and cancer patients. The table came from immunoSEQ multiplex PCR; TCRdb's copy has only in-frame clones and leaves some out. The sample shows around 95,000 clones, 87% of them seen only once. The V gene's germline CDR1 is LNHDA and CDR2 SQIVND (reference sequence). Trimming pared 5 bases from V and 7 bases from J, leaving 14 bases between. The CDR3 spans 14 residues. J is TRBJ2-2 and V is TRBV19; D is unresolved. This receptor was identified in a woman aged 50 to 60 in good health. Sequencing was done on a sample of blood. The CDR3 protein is CASSFRQDHGELFF. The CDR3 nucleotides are TGTGCCAGTAGTTTTCGGCAGGACCACGGGGAGCTGTTTTTT.